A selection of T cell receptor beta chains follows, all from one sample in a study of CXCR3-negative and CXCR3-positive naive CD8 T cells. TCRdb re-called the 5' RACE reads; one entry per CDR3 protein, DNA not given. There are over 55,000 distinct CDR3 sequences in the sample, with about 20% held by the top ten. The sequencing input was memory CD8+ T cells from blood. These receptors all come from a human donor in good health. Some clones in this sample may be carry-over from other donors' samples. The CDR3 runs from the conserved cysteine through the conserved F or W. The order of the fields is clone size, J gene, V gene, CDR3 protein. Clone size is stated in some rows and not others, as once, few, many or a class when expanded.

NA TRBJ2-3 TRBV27 CASSLDRGGDTQYF
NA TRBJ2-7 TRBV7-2 CASSLRLAYEQYF
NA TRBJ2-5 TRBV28 CASSPGQGITWETQYF
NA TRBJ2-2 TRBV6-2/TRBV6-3 CASSTGTENTGELFF
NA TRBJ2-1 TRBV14 CASSPGFYNEQFF
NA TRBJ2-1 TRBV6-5 CASSTGGSSYNEQFF
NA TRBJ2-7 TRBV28 CASSFPSGYEQYF
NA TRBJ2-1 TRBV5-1 CASQMSGGHNEQFF
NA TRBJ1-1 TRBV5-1 CASSLDSVGTGMNTEAFF
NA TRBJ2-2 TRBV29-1 CSVEVSGRTGELFF
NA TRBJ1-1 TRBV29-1 CSAPGTVNTEAFF
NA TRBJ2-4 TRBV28 CASRPKQGGPGDIQYF
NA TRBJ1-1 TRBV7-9 CASSPLRRTENTEAFF
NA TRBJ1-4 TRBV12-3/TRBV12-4 CASSSAQSPCPFF
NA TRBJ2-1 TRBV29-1 CSIEWRASYNEQFF
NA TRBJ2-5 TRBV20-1 CSAIRPGIRKTQYF
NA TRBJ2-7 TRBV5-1 CASSPDSTPYEQYF
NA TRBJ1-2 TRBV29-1 CSVDTPPAFYGYTF
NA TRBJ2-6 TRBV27 CASMMSGANVLTF
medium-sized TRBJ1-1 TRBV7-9 CASSSDHQGPNTEAFF
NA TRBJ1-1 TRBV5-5 CASKHTTGTANTEAFF
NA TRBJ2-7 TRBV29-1 CSVPGQGAYEQYF
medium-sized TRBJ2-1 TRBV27 CASSPMKGAQTPGEQFF
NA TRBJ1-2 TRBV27 CASSLTGTYYGYTF
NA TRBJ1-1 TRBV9 CASSESPNHFDMNTEAFF
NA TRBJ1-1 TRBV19 CASKDSLNTEAFF
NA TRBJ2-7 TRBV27 CASSLSGFEQYF
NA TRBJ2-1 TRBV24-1 CATGTGVYNEQFF
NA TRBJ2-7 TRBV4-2 CASSQDRGGYEQYF
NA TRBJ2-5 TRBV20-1 CSARGEYQETQYF
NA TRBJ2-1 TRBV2 CASKSSGGAYNEQFF
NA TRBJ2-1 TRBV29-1 CSGRGGTTYNEQFF
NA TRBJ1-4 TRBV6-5 CASSYEGVSNEKLFF
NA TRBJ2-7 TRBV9 CASSPEGTVYEQYF
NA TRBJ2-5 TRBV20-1 CSARDTGQMETQYF
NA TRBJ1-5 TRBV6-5 CASSSTGSQSQPQHF